Sequencing of this TCR beta chain was carried out in a study of blood T cells in healthy people across ages. Through a sample-barcoded 5' primer and a J-beta primer mix, a second PCR was run for roughly 6 to 11 cycles. Every single cDNA molecule received a tag from a template-switch adaptor with 12 random nucleotides. TCRdb re-called the 5' RACE reads through MiXCR, storing one row per CDR3 protein. The data contain almost 1 million distinct CDR3 sequences, 45% to 60% of them singletons. Study-wide results and limits: Greater diversity and more naive CD4+ cells were seen in long-lived donors than in aged donors. In these data, TCR beta diversity tracked strongly with naive T cell percentage. Per million T cells, TCR beta diversity dropped roughly linearly as age increased.

In regard to this clonotype: The target antigen is unknown.

V shed 0 bases and J 1 base; nucleotides not matched to a gene: 6. Germline V gene lookup returns CDR1 MNHNY and CDR2 SVGAGI (reference sequence). The CDR3 has 16 residues. The receptor was isolated from a woman aged 60 to 75 in good health. Sequencing was performed on blood. This chain connects TRBV6-6 to TRBJ2-7; 7 bases are shared with TRBD2. In DNA, the CDR3 is TGTGCCAGCAGTTACTCGATAGCTAGCGGATCCTACGAGCAGTACTTC. Its translation is CASSYSIASGSYEQYF.